These 16 T cell receptor beta chains came from one sample sequenced in a study of control samples from healthy donors and cancer patients. Profiled with immunoSEQ multiplex PCR; TCRdb holds only in-frame clones, not every one. Recorded for this sample: approximately 190,000 clones. The sample comprised blood. Receptors originate from a woman aged 25-40 years in good health.

CDR3 amino acids: CARTVGIRQGYTF. CDR3 nucleotides: TGTGCCAGAACAGTTGGAATTCGACAAGGCTACACCTTC. V is TRBV27 and J is TRBJ1-2, with no clear D. Germline lookup yields CDR1 MNHEY and CDR2 SMNVEV (reference sequence). CDR3 length equals 13 residues. Trimming took 9 bases from V and 8 from J, leaving 19 bases between them.

V and J are TRBV2 and TRBJ1-4, with TRBD1 matching 7 bases. V gave up 7 bases and J gave up 7 bases; unmatched junction bases: 9. The CDR3 is 14 residues long. Germline CDR1 SNHLY, CDR2 FYNNEI. As DNA, the CDR3 is TGTGCCAGCAATCTACAGGGGCTTCGTGAAAAACTGTTTTTT. Protein sequence: CASNLQGLREKLFF.

The rearrangement joins TRBV11-3 to TRBJ2-2; tentatively, D is TRBD2 (7 bases). Germline-derived CDR1 and CDR2 are SGHNT and YENEEA. Trimming left V 5 bases short and J 0 bases short, with 13 bases between. CDR3 size: 16 residues. CDR3 residues: CASSPREGANTGELFF. The CDR3 coding sequence is TGTGCCAGCAGCCCCAGGGAGGGGGCGAACACCGGGGAGCTGTTTTTT.

This rearrangement joins TRBV2 to TRBJ1-2; 10 bases match TRBD1. V was clipped by 6 bases and J by 5 bases; unmatched bases: 9. The CDR3 consists of 15 residues. Germline assignment: CDR1 SNHLY and CDR2 FYNNEI. CDR3 residues: CASRRVPGQGYGYTF. The CDR3, as DNA: TGTGCCAGCAGGCGGGTACCGGGACAGGGGTATGGCTACACCTTC.

The chain links TRBV6-1 to TRBJ2-5; D remains ambiguous. Germline V gene sequence: CDR1 MNHNS, CDR2 SASEGT. The CDR3 is made up of 15 amino acids. V gave up 0 bases and J gave up 4 bases, with 12 bases separating them. For the CDR3, the DNA is TGTGCCAGCAGTGAAGCGCTTCGGCTACCAGAGACCCAGTACTTC. This encodes CASSEALRLPETQYF.

J is TRBJ2-7 and V is TRBV27; D not certain. Trimming took off 6 bases at V and 5 bases at J, with 8 bases between the two ends. CDR1 and CDR2 from the germline V gene are MNHEY and SMNVEV (reference sequence). There are 11 residues in the CDR3. This CDR3 is CASRGVDEQYF. In nucleotides, the CDR3 is TGTGCCAGCAGGGGTGTCGACGAGCAGTACTTC.

The chain combines TRBV6-5 with TRBJ1-6; weak D call: TRBD1 (6 bases). V lost 2 bases to trimming and J lost 9 bases, with 11 bases between them. Germline lookup yields CDR1 MNHEY and CDR2 SVGAGI. The CDR3 extends over 14 amino acids. CDR3 coding DNA: TGTGCCAGCAGTTACGGGACACCTCCTTCACCCCTCCACTTT. It specifies CASSYGTPPSPLHF.

The chain combines TRBV11-3 with TRBJ1-6; D remains unclear. The CDR3 runs to 13 residues. With 5 bases removed from V and 10 bases from J, the gap between germline ends came to 12 bases. Germline values: CDR1 SGHNT, CDR2 YENEEA. CDR3 sequence reads: CASSQARTSPLHF. DNA for the CDR3: TGTGCCAGCAGCCAGGCGAGGACCTCACCCCTCCACTTT.

The genes are TRBV7-9 and TRBJ2-5; unclear D gene. The ends were cut back, 1 base at V and 9 bases at J, with 9 bases in the middle. In germline, CDR1 is SEHNR, CDR2 FQNEAQ (reference sequence). CDR3 length: 12 amino acids. The CDR3: CASSLERLAQYF. In nucleotides, the CDR3 is TGTGCCAGCAGCTTAGAAAGGTTGGCCCAGTACTTC.

This chain uses TRBV5-1 with TRBJ2-7, with TRBD1 matching over 8 bases. CDR1 is SGHRS and CDR2 is YFSETQ in the germline V gene. The CDR3 is 15 amino acids. Trimming took 3 bases from V and 2 from J; bases not matched to a gene: 7. The CDR3 nucleotides read TGCGCCAGCAGCTGGAAAACGGGACAGGCCTACGAGCAGTACTTC. Translated: CASSWKTGQAYEQYF.

The gene calls are TRBV7-2 and TRBJ1-1; D is ambiguous. V was clipped by 1 base and J by 5 bases, with 14 bases between them. This CDR3 is 15 amino acids long. The germline gives CDR1 SGHTA, CDR2 FQGNSA. The CDR3 DNA reads as TGTGCCAGCAGCTTAGGTCCGACGGGTCCGACTGAAGCTTTCTTT. Its translation: CASSLGPTGPTEAFF.

The rearrangement joins TRBV18 to TRBJ2-7; 12 bases are shared with TRBD1. V shed 0 bases and J 2 bases; nucleotides not matched to a gene: 11. From germline, CDR1 is KGHSH and CDR2 LQKENI. The length of the CDR3 is 19 residues. The CDR3 sequence is CASSPPLGQGARIPYEQYF. For the CDR3, the DNA is TGTGCCAGCTCACCACCGTTGGGACAGGGGGCGCGAATACCCTACGAGCAGTACTTC.

CDR3 bases: TGTGCCAGCAGCTTGAGGTCTACCCGTGACACAGATACGCAGTATTTT. Residues: CASSLRSTRDTDTQYF. The chain joins TRBV5-6 to TRBJ2-3; D ambiguous. This CDR3 is 16 amino acids long. V lost 1 base, J lost 2 bases, and 14 bases lay in between. Germline CDR1 is SGHDT and CDR2 is YYEEEE.

This rearrangement joins TRBV28 to TRBJ1-5; a weak D match, TRBD1 (6 bases). This CDR3 contains 14 residues. With 8 bases removed from V and 4 bases from J, the gap between germline ends came to 15 bases. The germline gives CDR1 MDHEN, CDR2 SYDVKM. CDR3 DNA: TGTGCCAGCCAAGTACAGGGTAGGAATCAGCCCCAGCATTTT. Translation: CASQVQGRNQPQHF.

This rearrangement joins TRBV30 to TRBJ1-2; TRBD1 is a possible D gene (6 bases). The V end lost 0 bases, the J end lost 10 bases, and 12 bases lay between the germline ends. Germline lookup yields CDR1 GTSNPN and CDR2 SVGIG (reference sequence). The CDR3 is 12 residues long. The CDR3 sequence is CAWSVNRQDYTF. CDR3 sequence (DNA): TGTGCCTGGAGTGTCAACAGACAGGACTACACCTTC. Variable domain in full (rest from reference TRBV30 and TRBJ1-2): SQTIHQWPATLVQPVGSPLSLECTVEGTSNPNLYWYRQAAGRGLQLLFYSVGIGQISSEVPQNLSASRPQDRQFILSSKKLLLSDSGFYLCAWSVNRQDYTFGSGTRLTVV.

The genes are TRBV29-1 and TRBJ1-1; a weak D match, TRBD1 (5 bases). V was clipped by 4 bases and J by 5 bases, with 14 bases between them. CDR3 size: 13 residues. Germline V gene lookup returns CDR1 SQVTM and CDR2 ANQGSEA. The CDR3 here is CSVGGEQRTEAFF. CDR3 nucleotide sequence: TGCAGCGTTGGAGGGGAGCAGAGGACTGAAGCTTTCTTT.